A single sample is the source of the 8 T cell receptor beta chains below, sequenced in a study of CD8 T cells in Susac syndrome. Reverse transcription of roughly 0.45 to 1 ug RNA was performed with random hexamers. TCRdb passed the immunoSEQ multiplex PCR reads through MiXCR, listing each CDR3 protein once. The table lists 140,000 to 150,000 distinct CDR3 sequences, approximately 94% of them singletons. The sample comprised CD4+ T cells from PBMCs. These TCRs come from a human donor in good health.

The rearrangement links TRBV7-2 to TRBJ1-5; D gene uncertain. This CDR3 spans 15 amino acids. Per the germline V gene, CDR1 is SGHTA and CDR2 is FQGNSA. Trimming pared 0 bases from V and 0 bases from J, leaving 6 bases between. The CDR3 loop is CASSLAQLSNQPQHF. For the CDR3, the DNA is TGTGCCAGCAGCTTAGCCCAGCTTAGCAATCAGCCCCAGCATTTT.

This rearrangement joins TRBV10-2 to TRBJ2-7; D may be TRBD2 (6 bases). Germline V CDR1 and CDR2: WSHSY, SAAADI. The CDR3 is 14 amino acids. The ends were cut back, 7 bases at V and 3 bases at J, with 16 bases in the middle. Here the CDR3 reads CASNPSGSGYEQYF. CDR3 nucleotide sequence: TGCGCCAGCAACCCATCGGGTAGCGGCTACGAGCAGTACTTC.

The rearrangement links TRBV29-1 to TRBJ1-4; 9 positions match TRBD1. The ends lost 4 bases at V and 5 bases at J; junction bases unmatched: 5. The CDR3 has 14 amino acids. In germline, CDR1 is SQVTM, CDR2 ANQGSEA. Here the CDR3 reads CSVVGQGINEKLFF. The CDR3 DNA is TGCAGCGTTGTCGGACAGGGGATCAATGAAAAACTGTTTTTT.

This clonotype was picked up one time. The CDR3 here is CASSLGLAGGLLSYEQYF. The CDR3 DNA reads TGCGCCAGCAGCTTGGGTCTAGCGGGAGGCCTCCTCTCCTACGAGCAGTACTTC. The V and J genes are TRBV5-1 and TRBJ2-7, with TRBD2 matching over 11 bases. Germline-derived CDR1 and CDR2 are SGHRS and YFSETQ. The CDR3 has 18 amino acids. The ends lost 0 bases at V and 0 bases at J; junction bases unmatched: 8.

J is TRBJ2-7 and V is TRBV10-3, with no clear D. The CDR3 runs 13 residues. The V gene lost 4 bases and the J gene lost 6 bases, with 13 bases spanning the gap. CDR1 ENHRY and CDR2 SYGVKD come from the germline V gene. The CDR3 spells CAISGSSLLEQYF. The CDR3 DNA is TGTGCCATCAGTGGTTCTAGTTTGCTCGAGCAGTACTTC.

The J gene is TRBJ2-3, the V gene TRBV19; unclear D gene. The V gene's germline CDR1 is LNHDA and CDR2 SQIVND (reference sequence). The CDR3 covers 13 residues. V dropped 4 bases and J dropped 0 bases, with 5 bases sitting between them. CDR3 residues: CASSKTSTDTQYF. The CDR3 region has the DNA TGTGCCAGTAGTAAGACTAGCACAGATACGCAGTATTTT.

V gene TRBV20-1 combines with J gene TRBJ2-2; perhaps TRBD2 as D (5 bases). The V gene lost 0 bases and the J gene lost 2 bases, with 16 bases spanning the gap. The CDR3 is 17 residues long. CDR1 is DFQATT and CDR2 is SNEGSKA in the germline V gene (reference sequence). This CDR3 is CSARDLSAGQNTGELFF. The CDR3 DNA sequence: TGCAGTGCTAGAGATCTTAGCGCGGGCCAAAACACCGGGGAGCTGTTTTTT.

The chain uses TRBV10-3 and TRBJ2-5; 9 bases are shared with TRBD1. The V gene end was trimmed by 7 bases and the J gene end by 5 bases; junction bases not matched to a gene: 11. In germline, CDR1 is ENHRY, CDR2 SYGVKD. The CDR3 covers 15 residues. CDR3 sequence: CAITTGTGQGETQYF. The DNA of the CDR3 is TGTGCCATCACTACCGGGACAGGGCAGGGTGAGACCCAGTACTTC.